The rows below give T cell receptor beta chains drawn from one sample of a study of cytotoxic CD8 clonotypes in ibrutinib-treated CLL. TCRdb keeps only in-frame clones here, not all; method: immunoSEQ multiplex PCR. The sample yields about 300,000 clones, roughly 70% seen once. Sample: PBMCs, taken after 36 months of ibrutinib treatment. All receptors come from a human donor with chronic lymphocytic leukemia. Each CDR3 is given with its conserved first and last residue. A D gene is named only where the DNA matches it firmly. Size is stated for part of the rows, as once, few or many counts, or as a class when the clone is expanded.

TRBD2	TRBV6-1	TRBJ2-1	NA	CASSEAIRSGEGDEQFF	TGTGCCAGCAGTGAAGCAATCCGTAGCGGGGAGGGCGATGAGCAGTTCTTC
TRBD2	TRBV27	TRBJ2-5	NA	CASSFSGRGETQYF	TGTGCCAGCAGTTTTAGCGGGAGGGGAGAGACCCAGTACTTC
TRBD1	TRBV6-5	TRBJ2-7	NA	CASIGTAYEQYF	TGTGCCAGCATCGGGACAGCCTACGAGCAGTACTTC
TRBD2	TRBV29-1	TRBJ2-5	NA	CSVDTGSGGTQYF	TGCAGCGTTGATACGGGATCGGGGGGGACCCAGTACTTC
NA	TRBV27	TRBJ2-1	few	CASIKGSTYNEQFF	TGTGCCAGCATTAAGGGGTCTACCTACAATGAGCAGTTCTTC
TRBD2	TRBV2	TRBJ2-3	NA	CASKAPGGWTDTQYF	TGTGCCAGCAAAGCCCCCGGGGGGTGGACAGATACGCAGTATTTT
NA	TRBV25-1	TRBJ2-5	once	CASSPGNQETQYF	TGTGCCAGCAGTCCCGGGAACCAAGAGACCCAGTACTTC
TRBD2	TRBV25-1	TRBJ2-2	few	CASSERTSGTGELFF	TGTGCCAGCAGTGAAAGAACTAGCGGGACCGGGGAGCTGTTTTTT
TRBD1	TRBV5-6	TRBJ1-2	few	CASSGDRGHRDNYGYTF	TGTGCCAGCAGCGGGGACAGGGGGCATCGGGATAACTATGGCTACACCTTC
NA	TRBV20-1	TRBJ1-2	once	CSAWSGNGYTF	TGCAGTGCCTGGTCGGGGAATGGCTACACCTTC
NA	TRBV18	TRBJ1-3	NA	CASSPIRAPGNTIYF	TGTGCCAGCTCACCTATAAGGGCGCCTGGAAACACCATATATTTT
NA	TRBV18	TRBJ1-2	few	CASSPTAHAPGLSGYTF	TGTGCCAGCTCACCCACAGCACACGCCCCGGGACTGTCTGGCTACACCTTC
TRBD2	TRBV9	TRBJ2-1	NA	CASSVGGSGRNEQFF	TGTGCCAGCAGCGTAGGTGGTAGCGGGAGGAATGAGCAGTTCTTC
TRBD2	TRBV7-2	TRBJ2-5	NA	CASSLGLAEETQYF	TGTGCCAGCAGCCTGGGACTAGCAGAAGAGACCCAGTACTTC
NA	TRBV7-2	TRBJ1-2	NA	CASTPNGEVRTF	TGTGCCAGCACCCCGAACGGGGAGGTGAGAACCTTC
TRBD2	TRBV18	TRBJ2-1	NA	CASSPPRTSGRDDNEQFF	TGTGCCAGCTCACCCCCCCGGACTAGCGGGAGGGACGACAATGAGCAGTTCTTC
NA	TRBV11-3	TRBJ2-7	few	CASSLGLRGTYEQYF	TGTGCCAGCAGCTTAGGCCTGCGGGGAACCTACGAGCAGTACTTC
TRBD1	TRBV25-1	TRBJ2-7	NA	CASRGIHRGEYF	TGTGCCAGCAGGGGCATTCACAGGGGAGAGTACTTC
NA	TRBV7-9	TRBJ2-7	NA	CASSSQVDRARAGEQYF	TGTGCCAGCAGCTCCCAGGTCGACAGGGCGCGGGCGGGGGAGCAGTACTTC
TRBD2	TRBV28	TRBJ2-3	NA	CASSLGLAGAGDTQYF	TGTGCCAGCAGTCTGGGGCTAGCGGGAGCTGGAGATACGCAGTATTTT
NA	TRBV11-2	TRBJ2-7	NA	CASSLQRTVYEQYF	TGTGCCAGCAGCCTGCAACGGACAGTATACGAGCAGTACTTC
NA	TRBV18	TRBJ1-3	NA	CASSPPKVSGNTIYF	TGTGCCAGCTCACCACCGAAGGTCTCTGGAAACACCATATATTTT
TRBD1	TRBV7-2	TRBJ2-7	few	CASSRTGTYEQYF	TGTGCCAGCAGTCGGACAGGGACCTACGAGCAGTACTTC
NA	TRBV29-1	TRBJ1-1	NA	CSVLTRSAEAFF	TGCAGCGTACTCACCCGTTCAGCTGAAGCTTTCTTT
NA	TRBV19	TRBJ2-3	NA	CASSIQGTDTQYF	TGTGCCAGTAGTATTCAGGGAACAGATACGCAGTATTTT
TRBD2	TRBV7-8	TRBJ2-3	NA	CASRHIRGGAGDTQYF	TGTGCCAGCAGACATATCCGGGGGGGGGCCGGAGATACGCAGTATTTT
TRBD2	TRBV7-6	TRBJ2-3	NA	CASSLAPPSGKGSDTQYF	TGTGCCAGCAGCTTAGCCCCACCTAGCGGGAAGGGCTCAGATACGCAGTATTTT
NA	TRBV9	TRBJ2-1	NA	CASSAPGTYNNEQFF	TGTGCCAGCAGCGCTCCCGGGACCTATAACAATGAGCAGTTCTTC